This entry lists 6 T cell receptor beta chains sequenced from one sample in a study of shared clonotypes between healthy human individuals. TCRdb's copy holds only in-frame clones and misses some; the assay was immunoSEQ multiplex PCR. This sample has about 2.3 million clones, with 85% to 95% found just once. Sequenced sample: naive CD4+ T cells from PBMCs. The subset here: CD45RA+ positively selected. These receptors came from a young man in good health. Some clones in this sample may be carry-over from other donors' samples.

The rearrangement uses TRBV7-9 and TRBJ2-1, with 8 bases lining up with TRBD2. This CDR3 has 15 residues. Looked up from germline, CDR1 is SEHNR and CDR2 is FQNEAQ (reference sequence). V dropped 7 bases and J dropped 3; count of bases not matched to a gene: 8. CDR3 region: CASMTGGALYNEQFF. The CDR3 DNA reads TGTGCCAGCATGACGGGAGGGGCCCTCTACAATGAGCAGTTCTTC. Filled out from reference TRBV7-9 and TRBJ2-1, the complete variable domain reads DTGVSQNPRHKITKRGQNVTFRCDPISEHNRLYWYRQTLGQGPEFLTYFQNEAQLEKSRLLSDRFSAERPKGSFSTLEIQRTEQGDSAMYLCASMTGGALYNEQFFGPGTRLTVL.

CDR3 coding DNA: TGTGCCAGCTCACCACCGGGCATAGGCCTGGTGGGTGGCTACACCTTC. Its protein product is CASSPPGIGLVGGYTF. V and J are TRBV18 and TRBJ1-2; D is undetermined. The CDR3 runs 16 residues. Trimming removed 0 bases at V and 7 bases at J, with 18 bases between. In germline, CDR1 is KGHSH, CDR2 LQKENI.

J is TRBJ1-2 and V is TRBV4-2; perhaps TRBD1 as D (5 bases). Germline CDR1 reads LGHNA; CDR2 reads YNFKEQ. The length of the CDR3 is 16 residues. Trimming took 0 bases from V and 1 from J, leaving 12 bases between them. This CDR3 is CASSQDRDAHNYGYTF. The CDR3 coding sequence is TGTGCCAGCAGCCAAGATAGGGACGCGCATAACTATGGCTACACCTTC.

The gene calls are TRBV5-4 and TRBJ1-2; D unclear. V lost 0 bases and J 4 bases, leaving 13 bases between the germline ends. CDR1 is SGHNT and CDR2 is YYREEE in the germline V gene (reference sequence). The CDR3 loop spans 15 amino acids. CDR3 sequence (DNA): TGTGCCAGCAGCTTGGCGGCAGGTAAAATCTATGGCTACACCTTC. This translates into CASSLAAGKIYGYTF.

This chain connects TRBV6-5 to TRBJ1-5; D gene uncertain. Germline V lookup: CDR1 MNHEY, CDR2 SVGAGI. This CDR3 has 16 amino acids. The germline V and J ends were trimmed by 0 bases and 9 bases, with 18 bases remaining between them. The CDR3 here is CASSYSSEGLSGPQHF. CDR3 in DNA: TGTGCCAGCAGTTACTCGAGCGAAGGCTTATCGGGGCCCCAGCATTTT.

The table lists this clone with a count of one. The chain is built from TRBV7-2 and TRBJ2-5, with D unresolved. V was shortened by 1 base and J by 1 base, with 10 bases between the two germline ends. The CDR3 runs 15 residues. Per germline, CDR1 SGHTA and CDR2 FQGNSA. The CDR3 coding sequence is TGTGCCAGCAGCTTAGTATTTAGCCCCCAAGAGACCCAGTACTTC. This codes for CASSLVFSPQETQYF.